This TCR beta chain derives from a study of OX40 agonist ivuxolimab in advanced cancers. About the study: The dose-escalation group included hepatocellular carcinoma, melanoma, renal cell carcinoma and head and neck cancer.

This clone has only one observation. Its specificity is unknown. The trim removed 6 bases at V and 0 bases at J, leaving 4 bases unmatched. Per the germline V gene, CDR1 is SGHDT and CDR2 is YYEEEE. The CDR3 is 14 residues long. Study-wide points: With doses of 0.1 to 3.0 mg/kg, CD4+ and CD8+ blood T cells had undergone clonal expansion by week 6.

The repertoire was sequenced with immunoSEQ multiplex PCR; TCRdb's copy has only in-frame clones and lacks some. Among fewer than 80,000 clones listed, around 90% were seen once. The sample consisted of CD4+ or CD8+ T cells sorted from blood, taken in a trial of the OX40 agonist ivuxolimab. The sequence was collected from an adult with an advanced solid tumor such as melanoma, head and neck, liver or kidney cancer. The J gene is TRBJ2-7, the V gene TRBV5-6, with 9 bases matching TRBD2. This chain's CDR3 is CASILSGSSYEQYF. Written as DNA, the CDR3 is TGTGCCAGCATCCTTAGCGGGAGCTCCTACGAGCAGTACTTC.